The 32 T cell receptor beta chains listed next were all sequenced from one sample in a study of blood T cell repertoires in COVID-19. Assay: immunoSEQ multiplex PCR; the TCRdb copy retains only in-frame clones and omits some. The repertoire holds hundreds of thousands of clones, 80% to 90% seen once, with 0.2% to 0.3% in the top ten. The sequenced sample was peripheral blood. These receptor sequences come from a woman aged 18 to 35 with acute or convalescent COVID-19.

The chain uses TRBV27 and TRBJ2-7; TRBD1 agrees at 7 bases. Germline CDR1 MNHEY, CDR2 SMNVEV (reference sequence). The V and J ends lost 5 bases and 4 bases, in that order; junction bases with no gene match: 26. The CDR3 extends over 20 amino acids. CDR3 amino acids: CASSTSTATEQGPGPYEQYF. The CDR3 DNA reads TGTGCCAGCAGTACCTCCACCGCCACAGAACAGGGGCCTGGACCGTACGAGCAGTACTTC.

Points on this clone: The same CDR3 is also encoded by other DNA sequences in this sample. V gene TRBV27 combines with J gene TRBJ1-5; D uncertain. The V and J ends lost 2 bases and 6 bases respectively, with 5 bases between them. The CDR3 consists of 12 residues. The germline gives CDR1 MNHEY, CDR2 SMNVEV (reference sequence). The CDR3 nucleotides read TGTGCCAGCAGTTTAGCGGGTCAGCCCCAGCATTTT. Translating it yields CASSLAGQPQHF.

This rearrangement joins TRBV30 to TRBJ2-3; 7 bases are shared with TRBD2. J lost 4 bases, V lost 3 bases, and 7 bases had no gene match. The germline gives CDR1 GTSNPN, CDR2 SVGIG (reference sequence). The CDR3 has 14 residues. CDR3 nucleotide sequence: TGTGCCTGGAGCAACCGACTAGCCCCAGATACGCAGTATTTT. Translation: CAWSNRLAPDTQYF. The entire variable domain, with the rest obtained from reference TRBV30 and TRBJ2-3, is as follows: SQTIHQWPATLVQPVGSPLSLECTVEGTSNPNLYWYRQAAGRGLQLLFYSVGIGQISSEVPQNLSASRPQDRQFILSSKKLLLSDSGFYLCAWSNRLAPDTQYFGPGTRLTVL.

The genes are TRBV6-2 or TRBV6-3 and TRBJ2-7; 8 bases agree with TRBD2. The V gene's germline CDR1 is MNHEY and CDR2 SVGEGT. V was clipped by 0 bases and J by 5 bases; unmatched bases: 9. This CDR3 spans 16 amino acids. In nucleotides, the CDR3 is TGTGCCAGCAGTTACTCGACAGCGGGGGAACCCGACGAGCAGTACTTC. This encodes CASSYSTAGEPDEQYF.

The chain links TRBV3-1 (or the pseudogene TRBV3-2) to TRBJ1-2; 9 bases align to TRBD1. V lost 3 bases to trimming and J lost 4 bases; unmatched junction nucleotides: 6. The CDR3 has 15 amino acids. Per the germline V gene, CDR1 is LGHDT and CDR2 is YNNKEL (reference sequence). CDR3: CASSQRTGEGYGYTF. DNA for the CDR3: TGTGCCAGCAGCCAGAGGACAGGGGAGGGCTATGGCTACACCTTC.

This chain links TRBV14 with TRBJ1-4; a weak D match, TRBD1 (5 bases). Trimming took off 0 bases at V and 4 bases at J, with 15 bases between the two ends. Germline CDR1 reads SGHDN; CDR2 reads FVKESK. There are 17 residues in the CDR3. This CDR3 is CASSQERGDGDNEKLFF. The CDR3 region has the DNA TGTGCCAGCAGCCAAGAACGGGGGGACGGAGATAATGAAAAACTGTTTTTT.

V is TRBV6-5 and J is TRBJ2-7, with 11 bases lining up with TRBD2. CDR3 length: 16 residues. Trimming at V came to 2 bases and at J to 4 bases, leaving 7 bases not matched to a gene. The V gene's germline CDR1 is MNHEY and CDR2 SVGAGI. CDR3 amino acids: CASSYPTSGGQYEQYF. CDR3 DNA sequence: TGTGCCAGCAGTTACCCCACTAGCGGGGGACAGTACGAGCAGTACTTC.

The chain carries TRBV18 and TRBJ1-5, with D tentatively TRBD1 (6 bases). This CDR3 has 15 residues. V lost 2 bases, J lost 2 bases, and 10 bases lay in between. Germline CDR1 reads KGHSH; CDR2 reads LQKENI. CDR3 DNA sequence: TGTGCCAGCTCACCAGGGGGCTTTCGCAATCAGCCCCAGCATTTT. Translation: CASSPGGFRNQPQHF.

This sequence joins TRBV9 and TRBJ1-2; TRBD1 matches at 10 bases. Germline V lookup: CDR1 SGDLS, CDR2 YYNGEE. The trim removed 5 bases at V and 8 bases at J, leaving 9 bases unmatched. The CDR3 extends over 14 amino acids. CDR3 sequence (DNA): TGTGCCAGCAGACGACCGGGACAGGGGTGGGGCTACACCTTC. Protein: CASRRPGQGWGYTF.

V is TRBV18 and J is TRBJ1-2, with D perhaps matching TRBD1 (6 bases). The CDR3 covers 12 residues. Deletions cut 4 bases from V and 5 bases from J, with 8 bases between. Germline lookup yields CDR1 KGHSH and CDR2 LQKENI. Written as DNA, the CDR3 is TGTGCCAGCTCACAGGGGGAATATGGCTACACCTTC. Amino acid sequence: CASSQGEYGYTF.

The chain carries TRBV30 and TRBJ1-1; the D is unclear. The V and J ends lost 0 bases and 3 bases respectively, with 8 bases between them. This CDR3 is built from 13 residues. CDR1 GTSNPN and CDR2 SVGIG come from the germline V gene (reference sequence). The CDR3 is CAWSVEEDTEAFF. The CDR3 bases are TGTGCCTGGAGTGTAGAGGAGGACACTGAAGCTTTCTTT.

The CDR3 loop reads CASSRGTGASPSTDTQYF. Written as DNA, the CDR3 is TGTGCCAGCAGCAGGGGGACAGGAGCGTCACCTAGCACAGATACGCAGTATTTT. This chain connects TRBV5-4 to TRBJ2-3; TRBD1 matches 8 bases. CDR1 SGHNT and CDR2 YYREEE come from the germline V gene (reference sequence). V was pared by 4 bases and J by 0 bases, with 13 bases of the junction left unmatched. CDR3 size: 18 residues.

The V gene is TRBV13, the J gene TRBJ2-1, with TRBD2 identical over 9 bases. J was trimmed by 7 bases and V by 6 bases; bases with no gene match: 13. The CDR3 runs 16 residues. Germline V gene lookup returns CDR1 PRHDT and CDR2 FYEKMQ (reference sequence). The CDR3 spells CASRGGRASGINEQFF. The CDR3 DNA follows: TGTGCCAGCAGAGGGGGCCGGGCTAGCGGGATAAATGAGCAGTTCTTC.

The chain employs TRBV19 and TRBJ1-1; D is perhaps TRBD1 (6 bases). The ends were cut back, 4 bases at V and 4 bases at J, with 25 bases in the middle. The CDR3 is 18 amino acids. Per the germline V gene, CDR1 is LNHDA and CDR2 is SQIVND (reference sequence). CDR3 residues: CASSTRQDRFVVGTEAFF. Here the CDR3 DNA reads TGTGCCAGTAGTACCCGACAGGATAGATTTGTTGTGGGCACTGAAGCTTTCTTT.

This clone was seen a handful of times. J is TRBJ1-4 and V is TRBV6-6, with 8 bases fitting TRBD1. Germline V gene data show CDR1 as MNHNY and CDR2 as SVGAGI (reference sequence). This CDR3 is built from 14 residues. Trimming removed 6 bases from V and 2 bases from J; junction bases left unmatched: 2. CDR3 nucleotides: TGTGCCAGCAGAACAGGGGGGACTAATGAAAAACTGTTTTTT. It translates to CASRTGGTNEKLFF.

The CDR3 reads CASSQYGQENQPQHF. CDR3 DNA sequence: TGTGCCAGCAGCCAATACGGACAGGAGAATCAGCCCCAGCATTTT. This rearrangement joins TRBV3-1 (or the pseudogene TRBV3-2) to TRBJ1-5, with 7 positions matching TRBD1. This CDR3 is 15 amino acids long. J was trimmed by 4 bases and V by 2 bases; bases with no gene match: 5. CDR1 and CDR2 from the germline V gene are LGHDT and YNNKEL (reference sequence).

The rearrangement links TRBV14 to TRBJ2-7; maybe TRBD1 (5 bases). Per germline, CDR1 SGHDN and CDR2 FVKESK. Trimming left V 4 bases short and J 0 bases short, with 10 bases between. This CDR3 is built from 14 residues. The CDR3 protein is CASSLTGSSYEQYF. The CDR3 DNA reads TGTGCCAGCAGCCTAACAGGTAGCTCCTACGAGCAGTACTTC.

The CDR3 nucleotides are TGTGCCAGCTCACCCCCGCTCGGGACAGGGGGCTTGTACAATGAGCAGTTCTTC. Its protein product is CASSPPLGTGGLYNEQFF. The J gene is TRBJ2-1, the V gene TRBV18; 12 nucleotides agree with TRBD1. Germline-derived CDR1 and CDR2 are KGHSH and LQKENI. J gave up 4 bases and V 3 bases, and 10 bases lay outside the gene matches. This CDR3 has 18 amino acids.

As for this clone: Within the sample, other DNA sequences also encode this same CDR3. This chain joins TRBV20-1 and TRBJ1-2; the D gene is possibly TRBD1 (5 bases). Germline loops: CDR1 DFQATT, CDR2 SNEGSKA (reference sequence). Trimming removed 2 bases at V and 5 bases at J, with 6 bases between. There are 11 residues in the CDR3. The CDR3 sequence: CSARQGYGYTF. In DNA form, the CDR3 reads TGCAGTGCTAGACAGGGTTATGGCTACACCTTC.

This clone was counted a single time. This chain uses TRBV4-3 with TRBJ1-2; no reliable D call. Germline loops: CDR1 LGHNA, CDR2 YSLEER. The CDR3 covers 14 residues. The ends were cut back, 2 bases at V and 2 bases at J, with 9 bases in the middle. CDR3 bases: TGCGCCAGCAGCCAATACACAGAGAACTATGGCTACACCTTC. Its translation: CASSQYTENYGYTF.

The chain employs TRBV5-8 and TRBJ1-1; D unresolved. Germline V gene sequence: CDR1 SGHTS, CDR2 YDEGEE. This CDR3 has 15 amino acids. The V end lost 4 bases, the J end lost 0 bases, and 13 bases lay between the germline ends. CDR3 protein: CASSVGIPVNTEAFF. In nucleotides, the CDR3 is TGTGCCAGCAGCGTCGGGATTCCCGTGAACACTGAAGCTTTCTTT.

The chain has TRBV15 and TRBJ1-5, with D perhaps TRBD1 (6 bases). This CDR3 contains 15 residues. V dropped 7 bases and J dropped 0 bases, with 13 bases sitting between them. Germline V lookup: CDR1 LNHNV, CDR2 YYDKDF (reference sequence). This CDR3 reads CATTTGDYSNQPQHF. In nucleotides, the CDR3 is TGTGCCACCACGACAGGAGATTATAGCAATCAGCCCCAGCATTTT.

V gene TRBV7-9 combines with J gene TRBJ1-1; 11 nucleotides match TRBD1. The CDR3 covers 18 residues. The trim removed 4 bases at V and 5 bases at J, leaving 15 bases unmatched. CDR1 SEHNR and CDR2 FQNEAQ come from the germline V gene (reference sequence). The CDR3, as DNA: TGTGCCAGCAGCTCCCTAGGGGGGACAGGGGGATTGTGGACTGAAGCTTTCTTT. Protein product: CASSSLGGTGGLWTEAFF.

The CDR3 loop is CASSPKVAGDTGELFF. CDR3 bases: TGTGCCAGCAGCCCAAAGGTGGCCGGGGACACCGGGGAGCTGTTTTTT. The rearrangement links TRBV21-1 to TRBJ2-2; TRBD2 is the table's D call and was not checked against the DNA. TRBV21-1 is deemed a pseudogene. The CDR3 consists of 16 residues.

This rearrangement joins TRBV14 to TRBJ1-1; a possible D gene is TRBD1 (5 bases). Germline loops: CDR1 SGHDN, CDR2 FVKESK. The V and J ends lost 4 bases and 10 bases respectively, with 22 bases between them. The CDR3 loop spans 15 amino acids. CDR3 coding DNA: TGTGCCAGCAGCCCCACCCGAGCACGGGCTACAGGAGCTTTCTTT. This gives the protein CASSPTRARATGAFF.

The V and J genes are TRBV5-4 and TRBJ1-1; a possible D gene is TRBD1 (6 bases). Trimming removed 0 bases at V and 4 bases at J, with 13 bases between. Germline CDR1 is SGHNT and CDR2 is YYREEE (reference sequence). CDR3 size: 15 residues. CDR3 region: CASSLGGRGFTEAFF. For the CDR3, the DNA is TGTGCCAGCAGCTTGGGGGGGCGCGGATTCACTGAAGCTTTCTTT.

This chain joins TRBV5-5 and TRBJ1-1, with D maybe TRBD1 (5 bases). Germline V gene lookup returns CDR1 SGHKS and CDR2 YYEKEE (reference sequence). CDR3 length: 16 amino acids. V was trimmed by 0 bases and J by 6 bases, leaving 18 bases between them. The CDR3 loop is CASSLVFRAGGSEAFF. In DNA, the CDR3 is TGTGCCAGCAGCTTGGTGTTTAGGGCGGGGGGTTCTGAAGCTTTCTTT.

The chain is built from TRBV4-1 and TRBJ2-7, with 9 bases aligning to TRBD2. V lost 7 bases and J lost 1; bases outside the gene matches: 8. The CDR3 contains 15 residues. Germline V gives CDR1 MGHRA, CDR2 YSYEKL. The CDR3 coding sequence is TGCGCCAGCACGTGGTCAGCGGGGGGTTCCTACGAGCAGTACTTC. Translation gives CASTWSAGGSYEQYF.

This clone occurred a few times. J is TRBJ1-6 and V is TRBV4-3; 9 bases fit TRBD1. The V gene's germline CDR1 is LGHNA and CDR2 YSLEER. The CDR3 runs 15 residues. The V gene end was trimmed by 6 bases and the J gene end by 7 bases; junction bases not matched to a gene: 7. CDR3 in amino acids: CASRAGTGTNSPLHF. In DNA, the CDR3 is TGCGCCAGCAGGGCAGGGACAGGGACGAATTCACCCCTCCACTTT.

The chain has TRBV2 and TRBJ1-1; TRBD1 matches 7 bases. This CDR3 region has 12 residues. In germline, CDR1 is SNHLY, CDR2 FYNNEI. Trimming cost V 8 bases and J 3 bases; bases outside gene matches: 3. The chain's CDR3 is CASGRGDTEAFF. The CDR3 DNA reads as TGTGCCAGCGGCAGGGGGGACACTGAAGCTTTCTTT.

For the CDR3, the DNA is TGTGCCAGTAGTAGGCAGGGACTAGCGGGGGATAGCTCCTACAATGAGCAGTTCTTC. Its protein product is CASSRQGLAGDSSYNEQFF. The chain is built from TRBV19 and TRBJ2-1; 14 positions agree with TRBD2. The CDR3 has 19 residues. The V segment lost 4 bases and the J segment 0 bases; nucleotides outside the gene matches: 8. Per the germline V gene, CDR1 is LNHDA and CDR2 is SQIVND (reference sequence).

This rearrangement joins TRBV10-3 to TRBJ2-3; weak D call: TRBD1 (5 bases). Germline V gene sequence: CDR1 ENHRY, CDR2 SYGVKD. The CDR3 covers 16 residues. V gave up 2 bases and J gave up 1 base, with 13 bases separating them. CDR3 loop: CAISEDSYRGTDTQYF. CDR3 in DNA: TGTGCCATCAGTGAGGACAGTTATAGGGGCACAGATACGCAGTATTTT.